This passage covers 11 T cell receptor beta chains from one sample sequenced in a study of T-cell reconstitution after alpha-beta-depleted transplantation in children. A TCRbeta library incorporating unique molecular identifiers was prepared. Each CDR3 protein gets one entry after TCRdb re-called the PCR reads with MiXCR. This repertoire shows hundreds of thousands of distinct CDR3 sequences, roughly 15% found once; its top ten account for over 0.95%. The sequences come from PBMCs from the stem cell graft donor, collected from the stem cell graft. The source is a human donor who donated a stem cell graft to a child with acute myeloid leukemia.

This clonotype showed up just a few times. This CDR3 is CASSSTGSGTDTQYF. The CDR3 nucleotides read TGTGCCAGCAGCTCTACAGGGTCGGGCACAGATACGCAGTATTTT. V usage is TRBV7-9 and J usage is TRBJ2-3, with a weak D call TRBD1 (6 bases). The CDR3 has 15 amino acids. Trimming removed 4 bases at V and 1 base at J, with 12 bases between. Germline lookup yields CDR1 SEHNR and CDR2 FQNEAQ (reference sequence).

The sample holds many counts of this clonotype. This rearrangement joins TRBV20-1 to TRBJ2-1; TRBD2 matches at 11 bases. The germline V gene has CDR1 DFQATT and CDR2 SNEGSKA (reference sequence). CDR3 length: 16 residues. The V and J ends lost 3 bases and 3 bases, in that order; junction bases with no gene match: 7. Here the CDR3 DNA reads TGCAGTGCTAGCTTTAGCGGGGGGGCAAACTACAATGAGCAGTTCTTC. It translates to CSASFSGGANYNEQFF.

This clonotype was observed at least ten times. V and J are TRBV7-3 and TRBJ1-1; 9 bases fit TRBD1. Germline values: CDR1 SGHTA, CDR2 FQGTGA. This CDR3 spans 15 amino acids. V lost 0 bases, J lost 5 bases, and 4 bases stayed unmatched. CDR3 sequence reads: CASSLTGQGGTEAFF. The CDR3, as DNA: TGTGCCAGCAGCTTAACGGGACAGGGAGGGACTGAAGCTTTCTTT.

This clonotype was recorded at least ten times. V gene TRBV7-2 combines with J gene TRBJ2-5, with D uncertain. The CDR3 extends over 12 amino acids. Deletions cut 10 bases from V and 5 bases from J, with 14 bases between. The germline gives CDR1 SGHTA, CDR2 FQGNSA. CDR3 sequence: CATSGMGETQYF. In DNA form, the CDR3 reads TGTGCCACCTCAGGAATGGGGGAGACCCAGTACTTC.

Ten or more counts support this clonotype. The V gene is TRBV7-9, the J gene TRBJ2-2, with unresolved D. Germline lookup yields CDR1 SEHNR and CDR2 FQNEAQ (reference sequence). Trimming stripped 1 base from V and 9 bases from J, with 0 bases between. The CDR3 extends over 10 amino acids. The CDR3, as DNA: TGTGCCAGCAGCTTAGGGGAGCTGTTTTTT. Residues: CASSLGELFF.

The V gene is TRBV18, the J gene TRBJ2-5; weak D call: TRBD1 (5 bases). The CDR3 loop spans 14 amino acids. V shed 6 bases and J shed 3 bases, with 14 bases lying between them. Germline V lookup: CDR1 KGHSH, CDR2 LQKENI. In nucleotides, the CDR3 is TGTGCCAGCTCGCCTACAGGCCCAAAAGAGACCCAGTACTTC. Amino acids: CASSPTGPKETQYF.

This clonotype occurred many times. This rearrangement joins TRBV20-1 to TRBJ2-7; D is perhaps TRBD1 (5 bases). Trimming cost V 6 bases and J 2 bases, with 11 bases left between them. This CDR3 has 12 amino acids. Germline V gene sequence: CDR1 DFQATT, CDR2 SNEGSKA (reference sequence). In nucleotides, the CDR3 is TGCAGTGCACTCGGACAAGCCTACGAGCAGTACGTC. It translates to CSALGQAYEQYV.

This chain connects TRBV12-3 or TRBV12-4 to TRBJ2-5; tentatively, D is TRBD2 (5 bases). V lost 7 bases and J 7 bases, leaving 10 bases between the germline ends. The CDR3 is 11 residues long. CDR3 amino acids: CASTSEGTQYF. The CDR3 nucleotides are TGTGCCAGCACCAGTGAGGGGACCCAGTACTTC.

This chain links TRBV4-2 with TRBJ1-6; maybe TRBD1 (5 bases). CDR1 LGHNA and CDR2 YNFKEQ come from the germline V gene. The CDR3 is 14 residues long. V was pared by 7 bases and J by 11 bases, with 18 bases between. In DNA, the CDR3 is TGTGCCAGCAATACTACAAGACGGGGGGCACCCCTCCACTTT. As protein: CASNTTRRGAPLHF.

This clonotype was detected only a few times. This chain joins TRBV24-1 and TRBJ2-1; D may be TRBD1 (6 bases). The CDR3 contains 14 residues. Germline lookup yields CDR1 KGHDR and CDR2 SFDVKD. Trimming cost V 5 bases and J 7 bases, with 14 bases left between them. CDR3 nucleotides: TGTGCCACCAGTGGGGGTTTGGACAGAAATGAGCAGTTCTTC. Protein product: CATSGGLDRNEQFF.

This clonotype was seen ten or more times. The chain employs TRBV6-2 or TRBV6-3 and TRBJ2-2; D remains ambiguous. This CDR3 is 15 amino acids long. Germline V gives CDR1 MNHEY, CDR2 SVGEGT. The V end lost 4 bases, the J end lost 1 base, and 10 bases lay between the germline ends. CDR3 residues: CASSWPQVNTGELFF. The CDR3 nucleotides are TGTGCCAGCAGTTGGCCCCAGGTGAACACCGGGGAGCTGTTTTTT.